Listed below are T cell receptor beta chains from one sample, sequenced in a study of cytomegalovirus exposure and HLA in healthy donors. Method: immunoSEQ multiplex PCR; TCRdb's copy keeps in-frame clones and lacks some. The data contain around 120,000 clones, about 90% of them seen just once; the ten biggest clones take up approximately 2.1%. The sample was PBMCs. The receptors were sampled from a woman aged 18-29 years in good health and CMV-seronegative. Both conserved end residues are part of each CDR3. The D gene is left open where the match is weak. The size entry is marked missing in some rows and otherwise reads once, few, many or a size class.

J gene: TRBJ2-3
D gene: TRBD1
clone size: NA
V gene: TRBV6-5
CDR3 protein: CASSARDRGADTQYF
CDR3 DNA: TGTGCCAGCAGTGCCCGGGACAGGGGCGCAGATACGCAGTATTTT

J gene: TRBJ2-5
D gene: TRBD1
clone size: NA
V gene: TRBV10-3
CDR3 protein: CAISTPGQQETQYF
CDR3 DNA: TGTGCCATCAGTACTCCGGGACAGCAAGAGACCCAGTACTTC

J gene: TRBJ1-4
D gene: NA
clone size: NA
V gene: TRBV7-9
CDR3 protein: CASILGSRINEKLFF
CDR3 DNA: TGTGCCAGCATCCTCGGGTCTCGGATAAATGAAAAACTGTTTTTT

J gene: TRBJ2-7
D gene: NA
clone size: NA
V gene: TRBV28
CDR3 protein: CASSLRNVGNEQYF
CDR3 DNA: TGTGCCAGCAGTTTACGTAACGTCGGGAACGAGCAGTACTTC

J gene: TRBJ1-1
D gene: NA
clone size: NA
V gene: TRBV20-1
CDR3 protein: CSAQAYTEAFF
CDR3 DNA: TGCAGTGCTCAAGCATACACTGAAGCTTTCTTT

J gene: TRBJ2-7
D gene: TRBD1
clone size: NA
V gene: TRBV9
CDR3 protein: CASSEHTTGNYEQYF
CDR3 DNA: TGTGCCAGCAGCGAACATACGACAGGGAACTACGAGCAGTACTTC

J gene: TRBJ1-1
D gene: NA
clone size: once
V gene: TRBV11-1
CDR3 protein: CASSLGLNTEAFF
CDR3 DNA: TGTGCCAGCAGCTTAGGGCTGAACACTGAAGCTTTCTTT

J gene: TRBJ2-2
D gene: TRBD2
clone size: NA
V gene: TRBV11-2
CDR3 protein: CASRDRSGGTTGELFF
CDR3 DNA: TGTGCCAGCAGGGACCGCAGCGGGGGGACCACCGGGGAGCTGTTTTTT

J gene: TRBJ2-1
D gene: NA
clone size: once
V gene: TRBV10-2
CDR3 protein: CASTRPTENEQFF
CDR3 DNA: TGCGCCAGCACCCGGCCGACGGAGAATGAGCAGTTCTTC

J gene: TRBJ2-3
D gene: NA
clone size: NA
V gene: TRBV7-2
CDR3 protein: CASSPQSRGSTDTQYF
CDR3 DNA: TGTGCCAGCAGCCCCCAAAGTAGGGGGAGCACAGATACGCAGTATTTT

J gene: TRBJ2-1
D gene: NA
clone size: once
V gene: TRBV2
CDR3 protein: CASSEKTNSYNEQFF
CDR3 DNA: TGTGCCAGCAGTGAGAAAACTAATTCCTACAATGAGCAGTTCTTC

J gene: TRBJ2-2
D gene: TRBD1
clone size: NA
V gene: TRBV7-9
CDR3 protein: CASSRGQAAGELFF
CDR3 DNA: TGTGCCAGCAGCCGCGGACAGGCAGCCGGGGAGCTGTTTTTT

J gene: TRBJ2-2
D gene: NA
clone size: few
V gene: TRBV7-9
CDR3 protein: CASSPPGREGPGELFF
CDR3 DNA: TGTGCCAGCAGCCCCCCAGGCCGAGAGGGTCCCGGGGAGCTGTTTTTT

J gene: TRBJ2-1
D gene: TRBD2
clone size: once
V gene: TRBV13
CDR3 protein: CASAGGNYNEQFF
CDR3 DNA: TGTGCCAGCGCGGGGGGAAACTACAATGAGCAGTTCTTC

J gene: TRBJ2-7
D gene: NA
clone size: NA
V gene: TRBV4-1
CDR3 protein: CASSQGGGLATSYEQYF
CDR3 DNA: TGCGCCAGCAGCCAAGGCGGCGGGCTAGCGACCTCCTACGAGCAGTACTTC

J gene: TRBJ2-1
D gene: NA
clone size: NA
V gene: TRBV2
CDR3 protein: CASLLEGGLNEQFF
CDR3 DNA: TGTGCCAGCTTGTTAGAGGGGGGGTTGAATGAGCAGTTCTTC

J gene: TRBJ1-5
D gene: NA
clone size: NA
V gene: TRBV19
CDR3 protein: CASSADLPNQPQHF
CDR3 DNA: TGTGCCAGTAGTGCGGATTTACCCAATCAGCCCCAGCATTTT

J gene: TRBJ1-2
D gene: NA
clone size: NA
V gene: TRBV6-1
CDR3 protein: CASRQGSANYGYTF
CDR3 DNA: TGTGCCAGCAGACAGGGATCAGCTAACTATGGCTACACCTTC

J gene: TRBJ1-1
D gene: NA
clone size: NA
V gene: TRBV11-2
CDR3 protein: CASSLVLLGGTEAFF
CDR3 DNA: TGTGCCAGCAGCTTAGTTCTCTTGGGGGGCACTGAAGCTTTCTTT

J gene: TRBJ1-2
D gene: TRBD1
clone size: NA
V gene: TRBV19
CDR3 protein: CASRPYGTGGAGDYGYTF
CDR3 DNA: TGTGCCAGTAGGCCATATGGGACAGGGGGCGCGGGGGACTATGGCTACACCTTC

J gene: TRBJ2-6
D gene: NA
clone size: NA
V gene: TRBV9
CDR3 protein: CASTHPRGSGANVLTF
CDR3 DNA: TGTGCCAGCACCCACCCCCGGGGTTCTGGGGCCAACGTCCTGACTTTC

J gene: TRBJ1-4
D gene: NA
clone size: NA
V gene: TRBV6-1
CDR3 protein: CASSDRGLREKLFF
CDR3 DNA: TGTGCCAGCAGTGATCGGGGATTGAGGGAAAAACTGTTTTTT

J gene: TRBJ2-3
D gene: TRBD2
clone size: NA
V gene: TRBV28
CDR3 protein: CASSLERGELFTDTQYF
CDR3 DNA: TGTGCCAGCAGTTTAGAACGGGGGGAACTGTTCACAGATACGCAGTATTTT

J gene: TRBJ1-2
D gene: NA
clone size: NA
V gene: TRBV27
CDR3 protein: CASSPLLGTLRNYGYTF
CDR3 DNA: TGTGCCAGCAGTCCTCTCCTCGGGACACTGAGGAACTATGGCTACACCTTC

J gene: TRBJ1-2
D gene: TRBD1
clone size: NA
V gene: TRBV7-2
CDR3 protein: CASSSRTGGNYGYTF
CDR3 DNA: TGTGCCAGCAGCTCTCGGACAGGGGGGAACTATGGCTACACCTTC

J gene: TRBJ1-5
D gene: NA
clone size: NA
V gene: TRBV28
CDR3 protein: CASQSVTGDYSNQPQHF
CDR3 DNA: TGTGCCAGTCAATCGGTCACAGGAGATTATAGCAATCAGCCCCAGCATTTT

J gene: TRBJ1-4
D gene: NA
clone size: once
V gene: TRBV30
CDR3 protein: CAWGARVGEKLFF
CDR3 DNA: TGTGCCTGGGGGGCCAGGGTGGGTGAAAAACTGTTTTTT

J gene: TRBJ2-7
D gene: TRBD2
clone size: NA
V gene: TRBV9
CDR3 protein: CASSVAGLASEQYF
CDR3 DNA: TGTGCCAGCAGCGTAGCTGGACTAGCGTCTGAGCAGTACTTC

J gene: TRBJ2-1
D gene: NA
clone size: once
V gene: TRBV21-1
CDR3 protein: CASNGDYTSYNEQFF
CDR3 DNA: TGTGCCAGCAACGGGGACTACACCTCCTACAATGAGCAGTTCTTC

J gene: TRBJ2-3
D gene: NA
clone size: NA
V gene: TRBV9
CDR3 protein: CASSVEQGWTDTQYF
CDR3 DNA: TGTGCCAGCAGCGTAGAGCAGGGATGGACAGATACGCAGTATTTT

J gene: TRBJ1-1
D gene: NA
clone size: NA
V gene: TRBV30
CDR3 protein: CAWSVGLGTEAFF
CDR3 DNA: TGTGCCTGGAGCGTGGGGCTGGGAACTGAAGCTTTCTTT

J gene: TRBJ2-1
D gene: NA
clone size: NA
V gene: TRBV10-3
CDR3 protein: CAISAGQGTIHEQFF
CDR3 DNA: TGTGCCATCAGTGCTGGGCAGGGTACGATCCATGAGCAGTTCTTC

J gene: TRBJ2-7
D gene: NA
clone size: NA
V gene: TRBV7-2
CDR3 protein: CASSLEPGTYEQYF
CDR3 DNA: TGTGCCAGCAGCTTAGAGCCAGGAACCTACGAGCAGTACTTC

J gene: TRBJ1-1
D gene: TRBD1
clone size: NA
V gene: TRBV16
CDR3 protein: CASSHTGTGGTEAFF
CDR3 DNA: TGTGCCAGCAGCCATACCGGGACAGGGGGAACTGAAGCTTTCTTT